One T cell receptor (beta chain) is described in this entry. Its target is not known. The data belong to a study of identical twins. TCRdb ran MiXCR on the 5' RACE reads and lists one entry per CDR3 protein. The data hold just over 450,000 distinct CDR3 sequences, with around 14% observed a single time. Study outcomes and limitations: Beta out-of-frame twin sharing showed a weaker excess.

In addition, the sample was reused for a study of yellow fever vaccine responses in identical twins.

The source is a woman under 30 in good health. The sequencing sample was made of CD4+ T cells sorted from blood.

CDR3 sequence reads: CAISDRGQGETQYF. In DNA form, the CDR3 reads TGTGCCATCAGTGACAGGGGGCAAGGAGAGACCCAGTACTTC. The chain has TRBV10-3 and TRBJ2-5, with 8 bases fitting TRBD1. Germline-derived CDR1 and CDR2 are ENHRY and SYGVKD. The V gene end was trimmed by 3 bases and the J gene end by 4 bases; junction bases not matched to a gene: 4. The CDR3 is 14 residues long.